Below are 8 T cell receptor beta chains sequenced from a single sample in a study of cytomegalovirus exposure and HLA in healthy donors. Method: immunoSEQ multiplex PCR; TCRdb's copy keeps in-frame clones and lacks some. The sample contains 330,000 or so clones, 70% to 90% of which appear only once. The sample consisted of PBMCs. These receptors came from a woman between 18 and 29 years old in good health and CMV-seronegative.

Only one count was recorded for this clone. V and J are TRBV6-1 and TRBJ2-1, with 8 bases matching TRBD1. V shed 5 bases and J 4 bases; nucleotides not matched to a gene: 7. Germline V CDR1 and CDR2: MNHNS, SASEGT. The CDR3 runs to 15 residues. In nucleotides, the CDR3 is TGTGCCAGCAGTCTGACGACAGGGGCGTACAATGAGCAGTTCTTC. It translates to CASSLTTGAYNEQFF.

The chain uses TRBV4-3 and TRBJ2-7; 7 bases match TRBD1. J lost 3 bases, V lost 4 bases, and 15 bases had no gene match. Germline V gene lookup returns CDR1 LGHNA and CDR2 YSLEER. The CDR3 has 17 amino acids. As DNA, the CDR3 is TGCGCCAGCAGCCCAGTTCGCCTTCGACAGGGTGACTACGAGCAGTACTTC. Translated: CASSPVRLRQGDYEQYF.

This clone appeared a few times. The rearrangement joins TRBV2 to TRBJ2-7; D unresolved. Trimming removed 0 bases from V and 2 bases from J, with 11 bases in between. Germline loops: CDR1 SNHLY, CDR2 FYNNEI. The CDR3 consists of 15 residues. CDR3 coding DNA: TGTGCCAGCAGTGAAGCGAGGCAGAGCACCTACGAGCAGTACTTC. Its protein product is CASSEARQSTYEQYF.

The rearrangement joins TRBV20-1 to TRBJ2-1; D unresolved. The CDR3 spans 11 residues. Germline CDR1 and CDR2: DFQATT and SNEGSKA (reference sequence). Trimming shortened V by 3 bases and J by 9 bases, and 9 bases separated the two germline ends. CDR3 sequence: CSASPRSEQFF. The CDR3 region has the DNA TGCAGTGCTAGCCCCCGGTCTGAGCAGTTCTTC.

The chain recombines TRBV25-1 with TRBJ2-3, with TRBD2 identical over 11 bases. The trim removed 1 base at V and 3 bases at J, leaving 3 bases unmatched. This CDR3 has 16 amino acids. The germline gives CDR1 MGHDK, CDR2 SYGVNS. CDR3 sequence (DNA): TGTGCCAGCAGTGAATTTACTAGCGGGAGTACAGATACGCAGTATTTT. Translated, it gives CASSEFTSGSTDTQYF.

The J gene is TRBJ1-1, the V gene TRBV27; weak D call: TRBD1 (5 bases). Germline lookup yields CDR1 MNHEY and CDR2 SMNVEV (reference sequence). The CDR3 runs 16 residues. The V end was cut by 8 bases, the J end by 5 bases, with 24 bases between. The DNA of the CDR3 is TGTGCCAGCGCGTTACGATGGGACTCCCAGGGAACTGAAGCTTTCTTT. Encoded protein: CASALRWDSQGTEAFF.

The rearrangement uses TRBV29-1 and TRBJ2-1; maybe TRBD2 (7 bases). The CDR3 has 12 amino acids. The germline V gene encodes CDR1 SQVTM and CDR2 ANQGSEA. CDR3 DNA: TGCAGTGGGGGGGCGGCCTACAATGAGCAGTTCTTC. The encoded protein is CSGGAAYNEQFF.

The V call is TRBV28, the J call TRBJ2-3; D uncertain. Germline values: CDR1 MDHEN, CDR2 SYDVKM. This CDR3 comprises 13 residues. Trimming shortened V by 6 bases and J by 3 bases, and 10 bases separated the two germline ends. The CDR3 is CASRATGTDTQYF. The CDR3 coding sequence is TGTGCCAGCAGGGCTACCGGGACAGATACGCAGTATTTT.